Below are 19 T cell receptor beta chains sequenced from a single sample in a study of T cell repertoires in cytomegalovirus infection. Each CDR3 protein gets one entry after TCRdb re-called the reads with MiXCR. The table shows some 600,000 distinct CDR3 sequences, with 20% to 25% occurring only once. Sequencing was done on a sample of CD8+ T cells from PBMCs. The receptors derive from a human donor in good health (CMV status not recorded). Some clones in this sample may be carry-over from other donors' samples.

There are many counts of this clonotype. The V call is TRBV2, the J call TRBJ2-5; 7 bases are a match to TRBD1. The CDR3 runs to 14 residues. The germline V gene encodes CDR1 SNHLY and CDR2 FYNNEI. V dropped 7 bases and J dropped 5; count of bases not matched to a gene: 10. The CDR3 DNA is TGTGCCAGCATTGACAGGGTGCTTTCCGAGACCCAGTACTTC. Amino acid sequence: CASIDRVLSETQYF.

This clonotype was observed at least ten times. The chain links TRBV7-2 to TRBJ1-2; D is unclear. V lost 1 base and J lost 1, with 10 bases in between. Germline assignment: CDR1 SGHTA and CDR2 FQGNSA. The CDR3 sequence is 15 residues long. In DNA, the CDR3 is TGTGCCAGCAGCTTAGAGTCCCAGATTAACTATGGCTACACCTTC. Residues: CASSLESQINYGYTF.

There are a few counts of this clonotype. The gene calls are TRBV14 and TRBJ2-3; TRBD2 matches at 9 bases. CDR3 size: 15 residues. V shed 2 bases, J shed 4 bases, and the junction held 4 bases outside the gene matches. Germline loops: CDR1 SGHDN, CDR2 FVKESK. The CDR3 nucleotides are TGTGCCAGCAGCCAATCTAGCGGGGACGCAGATACGCAGTATTTT. Its protein is CASSQSSGDADTQYF.

This clonotype has more than one count but fewer than ten. This sequence joins TRBV2 and TRBJ2-1; TRBD2 matches at 10 bases. J lost 3 bases, V lost 3 bases, and 8 bases had no gene match. The CDR3 runs to 17 residues. Germline V lookup: CDR1 SNHLY, CDR2 FYNNEI. The CDR3 DNA reads TGTGCCAGCAGTGAGTTTTGGACTAGCGGAATCTACAATGAGCAGTTCTTC. Amino acid sequence: CASSEFWTSGIYNEQFF.

This clonotype came up a few times. The V gene is TRBV29-1, the J gene TRBJ2-3, with D perhaps given as TRBD1 or TRBD2 (6 bases each). Germline-derived CDR1 and CDR2 are SQVTM and ANQGSEA. The CDR3 is 14 amino acids. Trimming left V 7 bases short and J 1 base short, with 15 bases between. Here the CDR3 reads CSAEGGRGTDTQYF. DNA of the CDR3: TGCAGCGCTGAGGGGGGCCGAGGCACAGATACGCAGTATTTT.

This clonotype appeared many times. V is TRBV7-9 and J is TRBJ1-1; a possible D gene is TRBD1 (6 bases). Germline V gene lookup returns CDR1 SEHNR and CDR2 FQNEAQ (reference sequence). Trimming pared 0 bases from V and 4 bases from J, leaving 21 bases between. The CDR3 is 18 amino acids. CDR3 nucleotide sequence: TGTGCCAGCAGCTTAGCCCAGGGGCTTAGCCTTATGGGCACTGAAGCTTTCTTT. As protein: CASSLAQGLSLMGTEAFF.

This clonotype was counted a few times. This chain links TRBV25-1 with TRBJ1-6; D possibly corresponds to TRBD1 (5 bases). V was trimmed by 0 bases and J by 0 bases, leaving 12 bases between them. Germline V CDR1 and CDR2: MGHDK, SYGVNS. CDR3 length: 18 residues. This chain's CDR3 is CASSEYETGGSYNSPLHF. For the CDR3, the DNA is TGTGCCAGCAGTGAATACGAAACAGGCGGCTCCTATAATTCACCCCTCCACTTT. Full variable domain (outside the CDR3, taken from reference TRBV25-1 and TRBJ1-6): EADIYQTPRYLVIGTGKKITLECSQTMGHDKMYWYQQDPGMELHLIHYSYGVNSTEKGDLSSESTVSRIRTEHFPLTLESARPSHTSQYLCASSEYETGGSYNSPLHFGNGTRLTVT.

In its sample, this clonotype was seen a few times. The chain joins TRBV7-2 to TRBJ1-2, with 7 positions matching TRBD1. The CDR3 consists of 13 residues. V shed 6 bases, J shed 8 bases, and the junction held 9 bases outside the gene matches. Germline loops: CDR1 SGHTA, CDR2 FQGNSA. In DNA form, the CDR3 reads TGTGCCAGCAGGCCAAGGACAGGTCGAGGCTACACCTTC. It specifies CASRPRTGRGYTF.

This clonotype has a handful of counts. The rearrangement links TRBV20-1 to TRBJ2-3, with D possibly matching TRBD2 (6 bases). Per the germline V gene, CDR1 is DFQATT and CDR2 is SNEGSKA (reference sequence). Deletions cut 5 bases from V and 5 bases from J, with 17 bases between. There are 14 residues in the CDR3. The CDR3 spells CSAGPTGEVDTQYF. The CDR3 DNA follows: TGCAGTGCTGGTCCGACTGGGGAGGTAGATACGCAGTATTTT.

The count of this clonotype is one. A clone one base away is much larger, so this may be a read error. The genes are TRBV7-2 and TRBJ2-3, with no clear D. From germline, CDR1 is SGHTA and CDR2 FQGNSA. This CDR3 is built from 14 residues. The CDR3 region has the DNA TGTGCCTGCAGCTTATTCACTAGCACAGATACGCAGTATTTT. This encodes CACSLFTSTDTQYF.

This clonotype has at least ten counts. V and J are TRBV7-2 and TRBJ2-7, with 14 bases fitting TRBD2. Germline CDR1 and CDR2: SGHTA and FQGNSA. This CDR3 spans 17 amino acids. Losses at the gene ends were 3 bases for V and 3 bases for J; bases not matched to a gene: 7. The CDR3: CASSFGLAGGLLYEQYF. The CDR3 coding sequence is TGTGCCAGCAGCTTCGGACTAGCGGGGGGCCTTCTCTACGAGCAGTACTTC.

CDR3 bases: TGTGCCAGCAGCCCAGGACCGGGGCCACAAGCCAAAAACATTCAGTACTTC. Protein product: CASSPGPGPQAKNIQYF. The genes are TRBV14 and TRBJ2-4; either TRBD1 or TRBD2 may supply D (5 bases each). Germline CDR1 SGHDN, CDR2 FVKESK. This CDR3 is 17 amino acids long. V was shortened by 4 bases and J by 0 bases, with 16 bases between the two germline ends.

This clonotype was counted a few times. The J gene is TRBJ2-2, the V gene TRBV6-1; D not certain. Germline V CDR1 and CDR2: MNHNS, SASEGT. V lost 6 bases, J lost 0 bases, and 20 bases lay in between. There are 18 residues in the CDR3. In DNA form, the CDR3 reads TGTGCCAGCAGCCCCCTGCTAGAGGCTTCCCCGAACACCGGGGAGCTGTTTTTT. This gives the protein CASSPLLEASPNTGELFF.

The V and J genes are TRBV5-1 and TRBJ2-7; D possibly matches TRBD1 or TRBD2 (5 bases each). This CDR3 spans 13 amino acids. Germline CDR1 and CDR2: SGHRS and YFSETQ. Trimming removed 7 bases at V and 3 bases at J, with 14 bases between. CDR3 bases: TGCGCCAGCGGGGACGGGGCCCACTACGAGCAGTACTTC. Translated: CASGDGAHYEQYF.

The chain has TRBV7-9 and TRBJ1-1, with a possible D match to TRBD1 (5 bases). The CDR3 is 15 amino acids. CDR1 and CDR2 from the germline V gene are SEHNR and FQNEAQ (reference sequence). Deletions cut 5 bases from V and 1 base from J, with 14 bases between. CDR3 bases: TGTGCCAGCAGCCCAAGTGGACACCAGAACACTGAAGCTTTCTTT. Its translation is CASSPSGHQNTEAFF. Looking up the rest from reference TRBV7-9 and TRBJ1-1 gives the full variable domain: DTGVSQNPRHKITKRGQNVTFRCDPISEHNRLYWYRQTLGQGPEFLTYFQNEAQLEKSRLLSDRFSAERPKGSFSTLEIQRTEQGDSAMYLCASSPSGHQNTEAFFGQGTRLTVV.

This clonotype appeared a few times. The chain combines TRBV9 with TRBJ2-5; D possibly corresponds to TRBD1 (5 bases). The CDR3 spans 14 residues. Germline V gene sequence: CDR1 SGDLS, CDR2 YYNGEE. V was trimmed by 0 bases and J by 3 bases, leaving 9 bases between them. DNA of the CDR3: TGTGCCAGCAGCGTAGAGAGCAGGGAAGAGACCCAGTACTTC. It yields the protein CASSVESREETQYF.

This clonotype was observed a few times. This chain joins TRBV12-3 or TRBV12-4 and TRBJ2-7, with 9 bases aligning to TRBD1. The ends lost 8 bases at V and 2 bases at J; junction bases unmatched: 13. The CDR3 has 16 amino acids. The CDR3 here is CASGKLGTGLTYEQYF. CDR3 coding DNA: TGTGCCAGCGGGAAACTGGGGACAGGGCTTACCTACGAGCAGTACTTC.

The J gene is TRBJ1-3, the V gene TRBV20-1; no clear D. The CDR3 loop spans 11 amino acids. V was clipped by 1 base and J by 6 bases, with 4 bases between them. The germline gives CDR1 DFQATT, CDR2 SNEGSKA (reference sequence). The CDR3 DNA follows: TGCAGTGCTAGAGTCGAAAACACCATATATTTT. Its translation is CSARVENTIYF.

In the case of this clonotype: Being one base from a much bigger clone, this may be a read error. This chain uses TRBV7-3 with TRBJ2-1; D could derive from TRBD1 or TRBD2 (5 bases each). Germline values: CDR1 SGHTA, CDR2 FQGTGA. The CDR3 totals 13 residues. CDR3 coding DNA: TGTGCCAACAGCTTATTAGGGGAGCCAGAGCAGTTCTTC. Its translation is CANSLLGEPEQFF.